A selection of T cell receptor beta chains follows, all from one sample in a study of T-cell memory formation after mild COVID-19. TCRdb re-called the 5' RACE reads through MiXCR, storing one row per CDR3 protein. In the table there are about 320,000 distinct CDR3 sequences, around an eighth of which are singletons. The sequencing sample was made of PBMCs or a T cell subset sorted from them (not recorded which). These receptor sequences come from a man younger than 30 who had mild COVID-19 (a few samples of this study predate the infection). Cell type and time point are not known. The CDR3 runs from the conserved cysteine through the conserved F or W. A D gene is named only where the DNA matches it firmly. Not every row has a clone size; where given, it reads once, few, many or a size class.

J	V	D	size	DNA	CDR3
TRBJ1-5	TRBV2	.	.	TGTGCCACCCAAGGGGAAAGCAATCAGACCCAGCATTTT	CATQGESNQTQHF
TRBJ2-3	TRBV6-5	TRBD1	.	TGTGCCAGCAGGGTCAGTCAGACAGGGTGGACAGATACGCAGTATTTT	CASRVSQTGWTDTQYF
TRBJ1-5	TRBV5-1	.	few	TGCGCCAGCAGCCCGGACAGCCCTAATCAGCCCCAGCATTTT	CASSPDSPNQPQHF
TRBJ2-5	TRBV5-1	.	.	TGCGCCAGCAGCTTGGTAAGGGCGATAAGTCGTGTAGAAGAGACCCAGTACTTC	CASSLVRAISRVEETQYF
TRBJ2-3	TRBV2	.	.	TGTGCCAGCAGTGTTCGAGTTGGGGATACGCAGTATTTT	CASSVRVGDTQYF
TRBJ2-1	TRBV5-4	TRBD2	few	TGTGCCAGCAGCCGGGGAGGGGCGGACACCTACAATGAGCAGTTCTTC	CASSRGGADTYNEQFF
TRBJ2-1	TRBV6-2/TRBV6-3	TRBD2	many	TGTGCCAGCAGCGGGACTAGCGACTACAATGAGCAGTTCTTC	CASSGTSDYNEQFF
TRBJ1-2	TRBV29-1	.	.	TGCAGCGTTGAAGGGGCAGTCTATGGCTACACCTTC	CSVEGAVYGYTF
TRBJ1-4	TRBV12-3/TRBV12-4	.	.	TGTGCCAGCAGTAAACCGGGACGAGGGAATGAAAAACTGTTTTTT	CASSKPGRGNEKLFF
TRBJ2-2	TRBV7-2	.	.	TGTGCCAGCAGCCGTACCCTTCTCGGGGAGCTGTTTTTT	CASSRTLLGELFF
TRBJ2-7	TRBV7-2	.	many	TGTGCCAGCAGCCCCCACTTTCCCGGGGTTAACTACGAGCAGTACTTC	CASSPHFPGVNYEQYF
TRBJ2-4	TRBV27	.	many	TGTGCCAGCAGTTTACCAGGCGGAAACATTCAGTACTTC	CASSLPGGNIQYF
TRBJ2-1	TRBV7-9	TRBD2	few	TGTGCCAGCAGCATAACTAGCGGGGCCTACAATGAGCAGTTCTTC	CASSITSGAYNEQFF
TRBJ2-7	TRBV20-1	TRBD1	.	TGCAGTGGGGACAGGGGGACGGGCTACGAGCAGTACTTC	CSGDRGTGYEQYF
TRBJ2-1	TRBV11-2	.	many	TGTGCCAGCAGCTTCGGGACAAACTCCTACAATGAGCAGTTCTTC	CASSFGTNSYNEQFF
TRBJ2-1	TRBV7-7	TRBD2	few	TGTGCCAGCAGCTTAGGGGGGACTAGCGGGGGCAATGAGCAGTTCTTC	CASSLGGTSGGNEQFF
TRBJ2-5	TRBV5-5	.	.	TGTGCCAGCAGCTTGAGGCGGGGGCTCGGGGAGACCCAGTACTTC	CASSLRRGLGETQYF
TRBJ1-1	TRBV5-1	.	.	TGCGCCAGCGCCCCAGACAAGAACACTGAAGCTTTCTTT	CASAPDKNTEAFF
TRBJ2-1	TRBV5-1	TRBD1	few	TGCGCCAGCAGGGGGACAGGGTCCTACAATGAGCAGTTCTTC	CASRGTGSYNEQFF
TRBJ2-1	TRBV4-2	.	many	TGTGCCAGCAGCCAAGTTATCGCAGATGAGCAGTTCTTC	CASSQVIADEQFF
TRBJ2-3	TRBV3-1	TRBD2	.	TGTGCCAGCAGCCAAGACACCGGACTAGCGGGCACAGATACGCAGTATTTT	CASSQDTGLAGTDTQYF
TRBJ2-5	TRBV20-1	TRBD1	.	TGCAGTGCTAGACAAATAGGGGGCAGGGAGACCCAGTACTTC	CSARQIGGRETQYF
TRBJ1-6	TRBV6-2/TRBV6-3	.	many	TGTGCCAGCAGACCGTCCGGAGGTGCCGGAATAAATTCACCCCTCCACTTT	CASRPSGGAGINSPLHF
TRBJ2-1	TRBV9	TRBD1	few	TGTGCCAGCAGCGTGTGGCAGGGGGCGCTTAATGAGCAGTTCTTC	CASSVWQGALNEQFF
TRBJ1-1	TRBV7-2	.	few	TGTGCCAGCAGCTTAACATTTCAATTAGAAGCTTTCTTT	CASSLTFQLEAFF
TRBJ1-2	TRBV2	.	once	TGTGCCATCAGGGAAGACGGAATTTATGGCTACACCTTC	CAIREDGIYGYTF
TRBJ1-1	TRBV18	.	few	TGTGCCAGCTCACCACCGGGTCCGAACACTGAAGCTTTCTTT	CASSPPGPNTEAFF
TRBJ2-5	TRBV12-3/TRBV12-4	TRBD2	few	TGTGCCAGCAAAACGACTAGCGGGGGAAGAGAGACCCAGTACTTC	CASKTTSGGRETQYF
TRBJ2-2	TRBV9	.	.	TGTGCCAGCAGCGTAGAGGTAGCCGGGGAGCTGTATTTT	CASSVEVAGELYF
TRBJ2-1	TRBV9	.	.	TGTGCCAGCAGCGTAGCGTTTAGGGGGGCAGGGAGGTTCTTC	CASSVAFRGAGRFF
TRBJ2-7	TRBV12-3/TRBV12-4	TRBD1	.	TGTGCCAGCAGTCAATTGACAGGGTACGAGCAGTACTTC	CASSQLTGYEQYF
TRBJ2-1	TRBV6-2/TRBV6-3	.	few	TGTGCCAGCAGTTACCCGAGGGCACGGCCGAGTAGAAATGAGCAGTTCTTC	CASSYPRARPSRNEQFF
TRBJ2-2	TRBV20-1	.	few	TGCAGTGCTCTTCTAGGGGGGAACACCGGGGAGCTGTTTTTT	CSALLGGNTGELFF
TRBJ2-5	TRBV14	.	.	TGTGCCAGCAGCCAGGACGGGGGCCAAGAGACCCAGTACTTC	CASSQDGGQETQYF
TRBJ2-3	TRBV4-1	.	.	TGCGCCAGCAGCCAAGATGGGCGGGAAACAGATACGCAGTATTTT	CASSQDGRETDTQYF
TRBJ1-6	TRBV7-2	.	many	TGTGCCAGCAGCTTTCAAGGGTTCTTTTCACCCCTCCACTTT	CASSFQGFFSPLHF
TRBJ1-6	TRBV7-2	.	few	TGTGCCAGCAGCTTAGGTTACAGGGCGGATAATTCACCCCTCCACTTT	CASSLGYRADNSPLHF
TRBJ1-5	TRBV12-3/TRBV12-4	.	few	TGTGCCAGCAGGGTGACGACAGCTAGCAATCAGCCCCAGCATTTT	CASRVTTASNQPQHF
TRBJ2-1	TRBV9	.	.	TGTGCCAGCAGCGCCTCGATTGCTGAGCAGTTCTTC	CASSASIAEQFF
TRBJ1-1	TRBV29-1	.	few	TGCAGCATTTCGGAAGTCCGAGCTTTCTTT	CSISEVRAFF
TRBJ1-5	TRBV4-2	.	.	TGTGCCAGCAGCCACCGGGGAGTCAATCAGCCCCAGCATTTT	CASSHRGVNQPQHF
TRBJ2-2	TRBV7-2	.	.	TGTGCCAGCAGACAGGCGGGGACCGGGGCCGGGGAGCTGTTTTTT	CASRQAGTGAGELFF
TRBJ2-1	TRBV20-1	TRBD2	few	TGCAGTGCTAGATGGGCGGGGGGTGAGCAGTTCTTC	CSARWAGGEQFF
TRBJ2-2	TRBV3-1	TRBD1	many	TGTGCCACACAGGGGGCAGGCGGGGAGCTGTTTTTT	CATQGAGGELFF
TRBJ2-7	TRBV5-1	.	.	TGCGCCAGCAGCTTGATAAGCCACGAGCAGTACTTC	CASSLISHEQYF
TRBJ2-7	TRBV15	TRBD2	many	TGTGCCACCAGCAGATTAGCGGGGGGGCGCGAGCAGTACTTC	CATSRLAGGREQYF
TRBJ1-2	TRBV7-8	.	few	TGTGCCAGCAGCTTAGATCGCACGACTTATGGCTACACCTTC	CASSLDRTTYGYTF
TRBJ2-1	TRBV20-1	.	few	TGCAGTGCTGCTCTTGTGCTACTGTCGGACCCGTCCAATGAGCAGTTCTTC	CSAALVLLSDPSNEQFF
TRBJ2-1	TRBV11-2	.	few	TGTGCCAGCAGCTTAGGAGGGACATGGAGGGTCTTC	CASSLGGTWRVF
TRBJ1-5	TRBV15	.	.	TGTGCCACGCGGCCAACGACCGCGTATAGCAATCAGCCCCAGCATTTT	CATRPTTAYSNQPQHF